One and the same sample provided the 7 T cell receptor beta chains below, sequenced in a study of a mutant IDH1 vaccine in newly diagnosed glioma. Profiling relied on immunoSEQ multiplex PCR, and the TCRdb table lists in-frame clones only, not all of them. The sample comprises roughly 40,000 clones, less than 95% of which are singletons, and around 3.9% rests with the top ten. Their target antigens are unknown. The time point here: week 23, last vaccination. Doses of 300 ug of mutant IDH1 20-mer peptide were given with topical imiquimod. The specimen was PBMCs, collected from a glioma patient whose treatment included an IDH1 peptide vaccine. Every receptor here comes from a man between 45 and 60 years old with glioma.

V is TRBV9 and J is TRBJ1-1; D not certain. The V end was cut by 0 bases, the J end by 1 base, with 4 bases between. The germline gives CDR1 SGDLS, CDR2 YYNGEE. This CDR3 spans 13 amino acids. CDR3 in amino acids: CASSVESNTEAFF. The CDR3 DNA sequence: TGTGCCAGCAGCGTAGAATCGAACACTGAAGCTTTCTTT.

J is TRBJ1-4 and V is TRBV25-1; 9 nucleotides align to TRBD1. Germline lookup yields CDR1 MGHDK and CDR2 SYGVNS. CDR3 length: 15 residues. V dropped 3 bases and J dropped 5; count of bases not matched to a gene: 4. Here the CDR3 reads CASSDPGQGNEKLFF. In DNA, the CDR3 is TGTGCCAGCAGTGACCCGGGACAGGGCAATGAAAAACTGTTTTTT.

The rearrangement uses TRBV7-8 and TRBJ2-3; D unresolved. From germline, CDR1 is SGHVS and CDR2 FQNEAQ. CDR3 length equals 13 residues. The ends were cut back, 1 base at V and 0 bases at J, with 2 bases in the middle. This chain's CDR3 is CASSLGSTDTQYF. CDR3 coding DNA: TGTGCCAGCAGCTTAGGCAGCACAGATACGCAGTATTTT.

The chain uses TRBV4-2 and TRBJ2-3, with 13 bases aligning to TRBD2. The germline gives CDR1 LGHNA, CDR2 YNFKEQ. With 4 bases clipped from V and 1 base from J, the junction kept 2 bases outside the gene matches. The CDR3 totals 16 residues. The CDR3 spells CASSRGLAGGTDTQYF. The DNA for the CDR3 is TGTGCCAGCAGCCGAGGACTAGCGGGGGGCACAGATACGCAGTATTTT.

This clone has only one observation. This chain connects TRBV28 to TRBJ1-2; no reliable D call. V gave up 10 bases and J gave up 4 bases, with 19 bases separating them. The CDR3 totals 14 residues. Germline V gene lookup returns CDR1 MDHEN and CDR2 SYDVKM. For the CDR3, the DNA is TGTGCCACCTTTGAGGGATTTCATCTCTATGGCTACACCTTC. It encodes CATFEGFHLYGYTF.

The chain combines TRBV19 with TRBJ2-6; D remains ambiguous. Deletions cut 4 bases from V and 2 bases from J, with 9 bases between. Germline CDR1 reads LNHDA; CDR2 reads SQIVND (reference sequence). The CDR3 contains 15 residues. This CDR3 is CASSRRSAGANVLTF. For the CDR3, the DNA is TGTGCCAGTAGTAGAAGGAGCGCTGGGGCCAACGTCCTGACTTTC.

The table lists this clone with a count of one. This sequence joins TRBV11-3 and TRBJ2-5; TRBD1 agrees at 8 bases. CDR3 size: 15 residues. Per the germline V gene, CDR1 is SGHNT and CDR2 is YENEEA. With V trimmed by 5 bases and J by 4 bases, 9 bases remained unmatched. CDR3 nucleotides: TGTGCCAGCAGCGCCGGACAGGGAGTGGGAGAGACCCAGTACTTC. Translating gives CASSAGQGVGETQYF.